This T cell receptor (beta chain) was observed in a study of response to subunit inactivated influenza vaccine. General study results and limits: Each seasonal influenza vaccination recruits few new T cells, the authors suggested.

TCRdb reprocessed the RT-PCR reads with MiXCR, giving one entry per CDR3 protein. The sample includes 650,000 to 700,000 distinct CDR3 sequences, roughly 14% of them seen just once. This clonotype has a handful of counts. Its antigen is unknown. V dropped 8 bases and J dropped 6 bases, with 20 bases sitting between them. In germline, CDR1 is SGHVS, CDR2 FQNEAQ. The length of the CDR3 is 16 residues. This receptor was taken from a man aged 45-60 years who received an inactivated influenza vaccine. Sequenced here: PBMCs from blood, sampled about 13 days after vaccination. V and J are TRBV7-8 and TRBJ1-6; D possibly corresponds to TRBD1 (5 bases). DNA of the CDR3: TGTGCCAGCGCCGTCGGGGGTAGGGGCATTAATTCACCCCTCCACTTT. It specifies CASAVGGRGINSPLHF. Looking up the rest from reference TRBV7-8 and TRBJ1-6 gives the full variable domain: GAGVSQSPRYKVAKRGQDVALRCDPISGHVSLFWYQQALGQGPEFLTYFQNEAQLDKSGLPSDRFFAERPEGSVSTLKIQRTQQEDSAVYLCASAVGGRGINSPLHFGNGTRLTVT.